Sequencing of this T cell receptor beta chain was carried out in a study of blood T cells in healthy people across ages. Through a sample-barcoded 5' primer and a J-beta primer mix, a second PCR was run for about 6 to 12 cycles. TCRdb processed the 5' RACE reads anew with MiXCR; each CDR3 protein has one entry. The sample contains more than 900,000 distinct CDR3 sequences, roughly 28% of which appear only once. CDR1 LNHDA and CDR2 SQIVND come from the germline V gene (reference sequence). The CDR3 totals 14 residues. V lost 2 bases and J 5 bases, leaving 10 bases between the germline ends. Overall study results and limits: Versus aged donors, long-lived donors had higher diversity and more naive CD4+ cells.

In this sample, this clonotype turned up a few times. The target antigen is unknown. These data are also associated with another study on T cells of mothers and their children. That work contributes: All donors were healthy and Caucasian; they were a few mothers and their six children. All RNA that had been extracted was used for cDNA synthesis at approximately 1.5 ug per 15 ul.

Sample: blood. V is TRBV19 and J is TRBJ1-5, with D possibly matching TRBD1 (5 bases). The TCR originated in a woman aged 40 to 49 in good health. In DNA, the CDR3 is TGTGCCAGTAGTATAAGGGACGGTGATCAGCCCCAGCATTTT. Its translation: CASSIRDGDQPQHF.